The subject of this entry is one TCR beta chain. This clone was seen only a few times. What this receptor recognizes is not known. Base qualities are not provided; no much larger clone lies one nucleotide away. The data stem from a study of blood T cell repertoires in COVID-19 (dated by TCRdb to about 2020). In the study overall: Samples from collaborators originated in the United States, Italy and Spain and spanned both the acute and convalescent phases of COVID-19. Where available, HLA class I and class II types were obtained from metadata supplied by the sample provider rather than from assay-based typing. The repertoires were released in a freely available public database intended as a resource for research on the immune response to SARS-CoV-2. The material from the prospective study consisted of cDNA or gDNA derived from T cells, B-cell-depleted T cells, or PBMCs. Subjects who had been exposed to COVID-19, were actively infected with it, or had recovered from it provided the deeply sampled blood TCRbeta repertoires that made up the dataset. The sample metadata nearly always contained a de-identified subject ID, COVID-19 status, age in years and sex. The samples were drawn from the first 160 participants of the ongoing ImmuneRACE study and from over a thousand subjects provided by 6 global collaborators.

The CDR3 holds 18 amino acids from the cysteine to the phenylalanine. Only CDR3 DNA remains: 54 bases, in frame from the first base. The CDR1 and CDR2 encoded by the germline V gene are MDHEN and SYDVKM. V is cut by 8 bases and J by 6 bases, and the space between the germline ends is 28 bases. Points the paper makes about the study in general: How much clinical and demographic metadata was included differed by source and by participant, and the metadata was provided uncurated.

Whole blood was collected in K2EDTA tubes by collaborating institutions according to the institutions' own protocols. For TCRbeta analysis, collaborator samples were shipped as frozen whole blood, as isolated PBMCs, or as DNA extracted from either sample type. TCRbeta CDR3 regions were amplified from genomic DNA by means of the immunoSEQ Assay, a bias-controlled multiplex PCR. Turning to the authors' computational methods: Within the assay, amplification of reference gene primers was used to estimate how many nucleated cells each sample contained. To quantify the absolute abundance of each unique TCRbeta CDR3 rearrangement, sequence reads were collapsed and filtered. For each sample, productive Simpson clonality was calculated as the square root of Simpson's diversity index over productive rearrangements. The table was pulled from immuneACCESS by TCRdb, which kept in-frame rearrangements only. Such tables lose some clones; where checked, under half of the loss comes from unresolved V genes, and the rest has no known cause. V and J calls and clone size follow that table, whereas D and trimming were derived from the DNA. In all, the sample holds a few hundred thousand clones, and around 83% of those were seen once. The biggest ten clones account for under 15% of the sample.

Specimen: peripheral blood. The V gene is TRBV28 and the J gene is TRBJ2-2; a tentative D call is TRBD2 (7 bases match). This clonotype originated in a human donor in a cohort sampled during active COVID-19. The CDR3 has the sequence CASQPLAGKGGGPGELFF. The sequenced DNA is TGTGCCAGCCAGCCTTTGGCAGGGAAAGGGGGGGGCCCCGGGGAGCTGTTTTTT.